The text below deals with one TCR beta chain. Its antigen remains unknown. PCR was performed using 60 Vbeta and 13 Jbeta primers. The method was immunoSEQ multiplex PCR; TCRdb's version includes in-frame clones alone and lacks a portion of them. The sample's table shows tens of thousands of clones. The CDR3 covers 18 residues. Trimming removed 0 bases from V and 2 bases from J, with 17 bases in between. Germline values: CDR1 LGHNA, CDR2 YNFKEQ. This record comes from a study of cytomegalovirus exposure and HLA in healthy donors. Study findings and constraints: Earlier results showed most TCR beta V segments being productive about 87% or about 30% of the time.

This chain links TRBV4-2 with TRBJ1-5; tentatively, D is TRBD1 (6 bases). The source is a woman between 50 and 59 years old in good health and CMV-seropositive. The sequenced sample was PBMCs. CDR3 in DNA: TGTGCCAGCAGCCAAGATCGCGGGGGGCAGTTAGGCAATCAGCCCCAGCATTTT. It yields the protein CASSQDRGGQLGNQPQHF.